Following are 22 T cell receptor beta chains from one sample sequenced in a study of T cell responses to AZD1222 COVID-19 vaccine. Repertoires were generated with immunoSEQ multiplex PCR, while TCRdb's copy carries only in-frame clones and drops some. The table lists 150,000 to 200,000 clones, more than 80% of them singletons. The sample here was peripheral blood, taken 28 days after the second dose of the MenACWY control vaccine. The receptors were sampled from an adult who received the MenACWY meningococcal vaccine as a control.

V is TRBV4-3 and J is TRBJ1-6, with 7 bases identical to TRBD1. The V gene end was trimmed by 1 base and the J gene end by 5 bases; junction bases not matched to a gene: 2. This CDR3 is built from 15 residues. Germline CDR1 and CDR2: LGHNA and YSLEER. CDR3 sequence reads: CASSQGDSHNSPLHF. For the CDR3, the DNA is TGCGCCAGCAGCCAAGGGGACAGCCATAATTCACCCCTCCACTTT.

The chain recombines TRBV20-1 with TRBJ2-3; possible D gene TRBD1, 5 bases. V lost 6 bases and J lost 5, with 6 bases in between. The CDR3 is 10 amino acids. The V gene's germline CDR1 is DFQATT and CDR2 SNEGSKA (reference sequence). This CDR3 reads CSAQGDTQYF. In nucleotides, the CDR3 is TGCAGTGCCCAGGGAGATACGCAGTATTTT.

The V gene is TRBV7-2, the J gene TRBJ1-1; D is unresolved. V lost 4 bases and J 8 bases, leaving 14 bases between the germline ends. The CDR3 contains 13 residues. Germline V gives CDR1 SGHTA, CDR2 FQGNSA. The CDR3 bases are TGTGCCAGCAGCTCTCCCGCGGGGAAGGAAGCTTTCTTT. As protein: CASSSPAGKEAFF.

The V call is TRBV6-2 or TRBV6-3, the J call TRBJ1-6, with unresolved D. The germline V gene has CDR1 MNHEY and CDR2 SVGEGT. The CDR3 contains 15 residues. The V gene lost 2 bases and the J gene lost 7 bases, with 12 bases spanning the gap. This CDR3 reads CASSYRGGGNSPLHF. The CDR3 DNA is TGTGCCAGCAGTTACCGGGGAGGAGGGAATTCACCCCTCCACTTT.

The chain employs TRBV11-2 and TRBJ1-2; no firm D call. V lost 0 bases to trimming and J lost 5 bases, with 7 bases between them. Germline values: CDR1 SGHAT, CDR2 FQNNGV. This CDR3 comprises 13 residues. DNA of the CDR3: TGTGCCAGCAGCTTAGACAGCCCTTATGGCTACACCTTC. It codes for CASSLDSPYGYTF.

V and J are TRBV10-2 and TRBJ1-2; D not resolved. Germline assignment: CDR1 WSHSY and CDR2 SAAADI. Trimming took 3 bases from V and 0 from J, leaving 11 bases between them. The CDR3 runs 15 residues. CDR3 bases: TGCGCCAGCAGTGAAAGAGGGAGGGCTAACTATGGCTACACCTTC. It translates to CASSERGRANYGYTF.

This CDR3 reads CASSPGPRNTEAFF. The CDR3, as DNA: TGTGCCAGCTCGCCCGGACCGAGGAACACTGAAGCTTTCTTT. The rearrangement joins TRBV18 to TRBJ1-1, with unresolved D. Looked up from germline, CDR1 is KGHSH and CDR2 is LQKENI. The CDR3 length is 14 residues. The ends were cut back, 6 bases at V and 1 base at J, with 12 bases in the middle.

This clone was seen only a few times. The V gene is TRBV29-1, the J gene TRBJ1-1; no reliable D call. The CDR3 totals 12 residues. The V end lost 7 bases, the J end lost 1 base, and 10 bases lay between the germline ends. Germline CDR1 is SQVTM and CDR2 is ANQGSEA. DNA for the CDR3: TGCAGCGCCCACGGATGGAACACTGAAGCTTTCTTT. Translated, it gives CSAHGWNTEAFF.

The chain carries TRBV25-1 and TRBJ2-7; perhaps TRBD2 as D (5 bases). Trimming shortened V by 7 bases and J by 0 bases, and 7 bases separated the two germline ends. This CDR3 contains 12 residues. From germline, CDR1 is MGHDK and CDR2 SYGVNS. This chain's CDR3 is CASTTSSYEQYF. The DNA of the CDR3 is TGTGCCAGCACTACTAGCTCCTACGAGCAGTACTTC.

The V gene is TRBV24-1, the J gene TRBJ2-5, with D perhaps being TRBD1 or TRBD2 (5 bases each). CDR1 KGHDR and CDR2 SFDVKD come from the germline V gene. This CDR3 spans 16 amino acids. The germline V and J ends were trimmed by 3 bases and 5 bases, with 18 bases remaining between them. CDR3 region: CATSDPGPMDGETQYF. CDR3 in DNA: TGTGCCACCAGTGATCCGGGGCCAATGGACGGGGAGACCCAGTACTTC.

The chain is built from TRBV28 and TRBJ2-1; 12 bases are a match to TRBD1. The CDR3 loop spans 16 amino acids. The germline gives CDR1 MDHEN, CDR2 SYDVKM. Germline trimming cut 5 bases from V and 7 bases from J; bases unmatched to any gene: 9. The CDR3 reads CASSPHGTGGGNEQFF. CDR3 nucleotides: TGTGCCAGCAGTCCACACGGGACAGGGGGCGGGAATGAGCAGTTCTTC.

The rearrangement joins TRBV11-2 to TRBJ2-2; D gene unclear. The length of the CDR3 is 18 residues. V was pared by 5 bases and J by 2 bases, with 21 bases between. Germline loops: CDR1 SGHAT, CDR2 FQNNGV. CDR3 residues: CASSPRFSALDNTGELFF. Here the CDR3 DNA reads TGTGCCAGCAGCCCGCGGTTCTCAGCGCTCGATAACACCGGGGAGCTGTTTTTT.

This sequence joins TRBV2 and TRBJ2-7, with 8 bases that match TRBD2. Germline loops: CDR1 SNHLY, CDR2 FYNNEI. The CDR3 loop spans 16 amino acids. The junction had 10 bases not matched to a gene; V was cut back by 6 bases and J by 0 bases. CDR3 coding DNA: TGTGCCAGCAGCGGATCTAGCGGGCAGAGCTCCTACGAGCAGTACTTC. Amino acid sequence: CASSGSSGQSSYEQYF.

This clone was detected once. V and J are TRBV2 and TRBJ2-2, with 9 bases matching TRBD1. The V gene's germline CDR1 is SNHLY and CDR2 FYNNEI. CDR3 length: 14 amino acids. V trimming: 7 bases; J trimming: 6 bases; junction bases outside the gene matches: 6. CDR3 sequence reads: CASMTGGVAGELFF. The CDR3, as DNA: TGTGCCAGCATGACAGGGGGGGTGGCCGGGGAGCTGTTTTTT.

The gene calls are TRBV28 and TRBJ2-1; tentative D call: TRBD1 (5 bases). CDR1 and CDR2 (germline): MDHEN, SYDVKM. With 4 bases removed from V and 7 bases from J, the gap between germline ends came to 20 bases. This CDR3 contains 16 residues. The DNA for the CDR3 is TGTGCCAGCAGTTCTCCCCCGCCACAGGACACGAATGAGCAGTTCTTC. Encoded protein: CASSSPPPQDTNEQFF.

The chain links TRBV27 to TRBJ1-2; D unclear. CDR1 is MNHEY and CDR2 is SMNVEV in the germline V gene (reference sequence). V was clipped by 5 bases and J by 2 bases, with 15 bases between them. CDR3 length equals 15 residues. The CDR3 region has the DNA TGTGCCAGCAGTCCCTTTGCCCTCCCAAACTATGGCTACACCTTC. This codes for CASSPFALPNYGYTF.

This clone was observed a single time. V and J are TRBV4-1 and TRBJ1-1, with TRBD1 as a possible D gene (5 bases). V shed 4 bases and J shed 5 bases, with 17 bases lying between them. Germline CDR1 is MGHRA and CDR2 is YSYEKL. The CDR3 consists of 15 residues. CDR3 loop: CASSLFRVEGTEAFF. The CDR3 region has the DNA TGCGCCAGCAGCCTATTCAGGGTAGAGGGGACTGAAGCTTTCTTT.

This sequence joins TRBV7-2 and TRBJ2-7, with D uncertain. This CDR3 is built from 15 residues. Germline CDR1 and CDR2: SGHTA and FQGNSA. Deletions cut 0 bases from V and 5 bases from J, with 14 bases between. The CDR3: CASSLAGPAAHEQYF. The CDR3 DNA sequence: TGTGCCAGCAGCTTAGCAGGTCCCGCGGCCCACGAGCAGTACTTC.

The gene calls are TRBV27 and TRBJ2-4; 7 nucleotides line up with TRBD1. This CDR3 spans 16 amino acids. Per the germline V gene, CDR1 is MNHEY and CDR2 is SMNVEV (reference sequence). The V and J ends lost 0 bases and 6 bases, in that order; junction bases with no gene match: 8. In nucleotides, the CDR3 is TGTGCCAGCAGTTTATCCAGACAGGGCAGGCGAAACATTCAGTACTTC. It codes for CASSLSRQGRRNIQYF.

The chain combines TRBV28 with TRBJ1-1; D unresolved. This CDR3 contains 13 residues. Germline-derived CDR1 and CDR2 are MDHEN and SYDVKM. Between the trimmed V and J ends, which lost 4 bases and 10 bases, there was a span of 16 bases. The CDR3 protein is CASSYSAGFPAFF. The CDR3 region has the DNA TGTGCCAGCAGTTACTCCGCGGGGTTTCCAGCTTTCTTT.

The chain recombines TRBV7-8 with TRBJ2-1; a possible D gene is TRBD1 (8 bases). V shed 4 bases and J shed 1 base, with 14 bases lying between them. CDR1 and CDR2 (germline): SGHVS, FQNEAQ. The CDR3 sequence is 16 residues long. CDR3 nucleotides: TGTGCCAGCAGCTCAGACAGGGGAGGGTCCTACAATGAGCAGTTCTTC. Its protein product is CASSSDRGGSYNEQFF. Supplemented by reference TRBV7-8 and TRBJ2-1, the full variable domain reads GAGVSQSPRYKVAKRGQDVALRCDPISGHVSLFWYQQALGQGPEFLTYFQNEAQLDKSGLPSDRFFAERPEGSVSTLKIQRTQQEDSAVYLCASSSDRGGSYNEQFFGPGTRLTVL.

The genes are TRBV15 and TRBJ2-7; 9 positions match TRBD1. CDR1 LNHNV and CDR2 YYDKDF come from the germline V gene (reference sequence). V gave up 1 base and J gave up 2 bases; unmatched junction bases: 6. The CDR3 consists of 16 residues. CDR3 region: CATSRVPQGAPYEQYF. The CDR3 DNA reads TGTGCCACCAGCAGAGTACCACAGGGGGCTCCCTACGAGCAGTACTTC.